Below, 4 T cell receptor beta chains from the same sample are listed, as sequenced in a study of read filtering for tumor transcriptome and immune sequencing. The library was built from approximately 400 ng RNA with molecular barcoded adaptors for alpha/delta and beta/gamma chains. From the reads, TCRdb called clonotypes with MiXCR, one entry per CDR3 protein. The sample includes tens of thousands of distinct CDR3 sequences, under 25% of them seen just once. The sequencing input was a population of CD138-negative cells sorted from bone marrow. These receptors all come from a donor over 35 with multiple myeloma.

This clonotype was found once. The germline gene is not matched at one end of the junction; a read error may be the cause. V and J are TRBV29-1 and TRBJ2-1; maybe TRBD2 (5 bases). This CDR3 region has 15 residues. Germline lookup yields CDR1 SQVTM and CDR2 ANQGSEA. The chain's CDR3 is CSVEARERVYNEQFF. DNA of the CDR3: TGCAGCGTTGAAGCGAGGGAAAGGGTCTACAATGAGCAGTTTTTC.

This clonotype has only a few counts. The CDR3 here is CSVEDGPREGFEQYF. CDR3 bases: TGCAGCGTTGAAGATGGGCCCCGGGAGGGTTTCGAGCAGTACTTC. The rearrangement joins TRBV29-1 to TRBJ2-7; 8 positions match TRBD2. V was pared by 0 bases and J by 6 bases, with 10 bases of the junction left unmatched. The germline CDR1 and CDR2 sequences are SQVTM and ANQGSEA. There are 15 residues in the CDR3.

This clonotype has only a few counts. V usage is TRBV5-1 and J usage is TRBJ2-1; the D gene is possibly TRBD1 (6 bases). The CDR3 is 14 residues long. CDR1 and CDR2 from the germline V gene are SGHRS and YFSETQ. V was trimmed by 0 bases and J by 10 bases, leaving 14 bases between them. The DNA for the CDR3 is TGCGCCAGCAGCTTGGTAGGGGGATCGGGGGAGCAGTTCTTC. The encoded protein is CASSLVGGSGEQFF.

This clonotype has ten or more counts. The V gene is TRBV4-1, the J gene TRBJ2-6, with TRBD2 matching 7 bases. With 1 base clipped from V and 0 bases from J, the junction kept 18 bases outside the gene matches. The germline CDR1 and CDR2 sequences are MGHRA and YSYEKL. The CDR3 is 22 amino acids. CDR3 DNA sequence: TGCGCCAGCAGCCAAGGGATCCTTCGGCGGGAGCGACCCAGCTCTGGGGCCAACGTCCTGACTTTC. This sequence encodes CASSQGILRRERPSSGANVLTF.